Shown below are 10 T cell receptor beta chains from a single sample sequenced in a study of T cell repertoires in cytomegalovirus infection. MiXCR, run by TCRdb on the reads, gives a single entry per CDR3 protein. The sample contains 830,000 or so distinct CDR3 sequences, about 31% of which appear only once. The antigens of these receptors remain unknown. The source was cultured CD8+ T cells from PBMCs, collected from culture after CMV antigen stimulation. The receptors here all came from a human donor in good health (CMV status not recorded). Some clones in this sample may be carry-over from other donors' samples.

This clonotype was counted at least ten times. This chain joins TRBV7-2 and TRBJ2-7; possible D gene TRBD2, 6 bases. CDR1 is SGHTA and CDR2 is FQGNSA in the germline V gene. Trimming removed 2 bases from V and 3 bases from J, with 14 bases in between. The CDR3 consists of 15 residues. The CDR3 DNA sequence: TGTGCCAGCAGCTTACACGGAGGGGTTCGCTACGAGCAGTACGTC. Protein: CASSLHGGVRYEQYV.

The chain has TRBV24-1 and TRBJ1-1; 7 bases agree with TRBD1. The CDR3 totals 14 residues. The J segment lost 11 bases and the V segment lost 4 bases, leaving 12 bases of the junction unmatched. CDR1 KGHDR and CDR2 SFDVKD come from the germline V gene. The CDR3 protein is CATSDQTGIIGAFF. The CDR3 coding sequence is TGTGCCACCAGTGACCAGACAGGGATAATTGGCGCTTTCTTT.

The chain employs TRBV19 and TRBJ2-2; D is uncertain. Trimming shortened V by 3 bases and J by 4 bases, and 12 bases separated the two germline ends. The CDR3 length is 15 residues. Germline CDR1 reads LNHDA; CDR2 reads SQIVND (reference sequence). The CDR3 is CASSIGRWPTGELFF. The CDR3 DNA reads as TGTGCCAGTAGTATTGGTCGCTGGCCCACCGGGGAGCTGTTTTTT.

This chain connects TRBV20-1 to TRBJ2-3; D tentatively fits TRBD1 or TRBD2 (5 bases each). This CDR3 has 15 amino acids. V gave up 7 bases and J gave up 8 bases, with 25 bases separating them. CDR1 and CDR2 from the germline V gene are DFQATT and SNEGSKA (reference sequence). The CDR3, as DNA: TGCAGTGGGGATCCTACCGGGACCAACCCGGTTACGCAGTATTTT. As protein: CSGDPTGTNPVTQYF.

The chain recombines TRBV6-2 or TRBV6-3 with TRBJ1-1; 8 bases fit TRBD1. J gave up 0 bases and V 4 bases, and 10 bases lay outside the gene matches. This CDR3 contains 17 residues. CDR1 and CDR2 from the germline V gene are MNHEY and SVGEGT. The CDR3 spells CASSFQDTGGMNTEAFF. CDR3 sequence (DNA): TGTGCCAGCAGTTTTCAAGATACAGGGGGAATGAACACTGAAGCTTTCTTT.

This clonotype was counted a few times. V usage is TRBV6-1 and J usage is TRBJ2-7; 9 nucleotides agree with TRBD1. Germline V CDR1 and CDR2: MNHNS, SASEGT. V was pared by 6 bases and J by 3 bases, with 15 bases of the junction left unmatched. This CDR3 is built from 17 residues. CDR3 residues: CASSPPTGTGSRYEQYV. In DNA, the CDR3 is TGTGCCAGCAGCCCCCCAACCGGGACAGGGAGTCGCTACGAGCAGTACGTC.

The V gene is TRBV12-3 or TRBV12-4, the J gene TRBJ1-1; D gene uncertain. Trimming cost V 6 bases and J 5 bases, with 25 bases left between them. The CDR3 has 17 amino acids. CDR3 DNA sequence: TGTGCCAGCAGGTCACTTGGACGATACCTACCGAAAACTGAAGCTTTCTTT. Translating gives CASRSLGRYLPKTEAFF.

The chain uses TRBV7-9 and TRBJ2-5, with 13 bases matching TRBD2. The ends lost 6 bases at V and 5 bases at J; junction bases unmatched: 3. Looked up from germline, CDR1 is SEHNR and CDR2 is FQNEAQ (reference sequence). The CDR3 spans 14 residues. The chain's CDR3 is CASSVGLAGETQYF. The CDR3 DNA reads TGTGCCAGCAGTGTGGGACTAGCGGGGGAGACCCAGTACTTC. The complete variable domain, with remaining parts taken from reference TRBV7-9 and TRBJ2-5, reads DTGVSQNPRHKITKRGQNVTFRCDPISEHNRLYWYRQTLGQGPEFLTYFQNEAQLEKSRLLSDRFSAERPKGSFSTLEIQRTEQGDSAMYLCASSVGLAGETQYFGPGTRLLVL.

In its sample, this clonotype was seen a few times. The V call is TRBV6-6, the J call TRBJ1-1, with D maybe TRBD1 (6 bases). The CDR3 consists of 11 residues. Germline V gene sequence: CDR1 MNHNY, CDR2 SVGAGI (reference sequence). Trimming shortened V by 6 bases and J by 7 bases, and 9 bases separated the two germline ends. In nucleotides, the CDR3 is TGTGCCAGCAGCCCCAGGGGTGAAGCTTTCTTT. Amino acids: CASSPRGEAFF.

This clonotype turned up a few times. The chain employs TRBV28 and TRBJ1-1; tentatively, D is TRBD1 (6 bases). The CDR3 is made up of 15 amino acids. CDR1 is MDHEN and CDR2 is SYDVKM in the germline V gene. Trimming left V 7 bases short and J 3 bases short, with 18 bases between. For the CDR3, the DNA is TGTGCCAGCATGGGGGGGCTGAAAAGGTACACTGAAGCTTTCTTT. Amino acids: CASMGGLKRYTEAFF.